This TCR beta chain derives from a study of blood T cell repertoires in COVID-19. For the study at large: Sites across the United States, Italy and Spain contributed samples from acute and convalescent COVID-19. PBMCs, B-cell-depleted T cells, or T cells were the source of the cDNA or gDNA that made up the material.

Trimming left V 8 bases short and J 3 bases short, with 10 bases between. Germline V gene lookup returns CDR1 DFQATT and CDR2 SNEGSKA (reference sequence). This CDR3 has 11 residues. Sequencing was performed with immunoSEQ multiplex PCR; in TCRdb, only in-frame clones are kept and a portion is missing. Among under 400,000 clones listed, nearly 90% were seen once. The J gene is TRBJ1-2, the V gene TRBV20-1; the D gene is possibly TRBD1 (5 bases). The receptor comes from a young man with active or convalescent COVID-19. The source material was peripheral blood. The DNA of the CDR3 is TGCAGTCCCAGGGTAGACTATGGCTACACCTTC. Amino acids: CSPRVDYGYTF.